This paragraph reports one T cell receptor (beta chain). The antigen remains undetermined. The junction shows a germline mismatch at one end, possibly a read error. The data are from a study of shared clonotypes between healthy human individuals. Study-level points and caveats: Some clonotypes were shared by all four sorted-subset donors, while others were not shared. The non-shared ones had lower generation probabilities than the shared ones. An anticipated effect of sequencing depth on clonotype sharing among donors was recognized.

Germline CDR1 and CDR2: SGHAT and FQNNGV. The CDR3 consists of 14 residues. Into CD45RA+ naive and CD45RA-negative memory subsets, the CD4+ cells were split. Method: immunoSEQ multiplex PCR; TCRdb's copy keeps in-frame clones and lacks some. This sample has over 1.5 million clones, with approximately 98% found just once. The specimen was naive CD4+ T cells sorted from blood. Described subset: CD45RA+ positively selected. V gene TRBV11-2 combines with J gene TRBJ2-3; 10 bases line up with TRBD1. The TCR originated in a man aged 25 to 40 in good health. This CDR3 reads CASCFGTGDDTQYF. The CDR3 nucleotides read TGTGCCAGCTGCTTTGGGACAGGGGACGATACGCAGTATTTT. Full variable domain (remainder filled in from reference TRBV11-2 and TRBJ2-3): EAGVAQSPRYKIIEKRQSVAFWCNPISGHATLYWYQQILGQGPKLLIQFQNNGVVDDSQLPKDRFSAERLKGVDSTLKIQPAKLEDSAVYLCASCFGTGDDTQYFGPGTRLTVL.